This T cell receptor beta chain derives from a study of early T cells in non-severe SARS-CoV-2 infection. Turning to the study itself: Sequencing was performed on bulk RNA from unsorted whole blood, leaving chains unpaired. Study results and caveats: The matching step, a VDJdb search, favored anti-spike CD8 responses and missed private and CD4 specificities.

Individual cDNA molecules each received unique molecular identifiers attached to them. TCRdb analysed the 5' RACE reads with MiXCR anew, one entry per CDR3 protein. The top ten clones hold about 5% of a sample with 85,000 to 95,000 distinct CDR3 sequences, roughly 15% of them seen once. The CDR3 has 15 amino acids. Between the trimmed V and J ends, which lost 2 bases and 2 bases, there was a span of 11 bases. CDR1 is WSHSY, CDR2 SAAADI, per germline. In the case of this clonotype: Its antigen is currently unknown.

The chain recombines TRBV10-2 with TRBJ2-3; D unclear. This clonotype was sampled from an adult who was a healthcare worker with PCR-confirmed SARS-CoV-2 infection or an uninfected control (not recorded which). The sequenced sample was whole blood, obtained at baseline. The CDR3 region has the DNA TGCGCCAGCAGTGAGCTAGGCGGCAACACAGATACGCAGTATTTT. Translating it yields CASSELGGNTDTQYF.